This T cell receptor (beta chain) was documented in a study of blood T cell repertoires in COVID-19. The CDR3 covers 13 residues. The germline CDR1 and CDR2 sequences are ENHRY and SYGVKD. Trimming took off 6 bases at V and 3 bases at J, with 11 bases between the two ends. This table comes from immunoSEQ multiplex PCR, and its TCRdb copy is limited to in-frame clones, with some not included. Of approximately 240,000 clones in the sample, 85% to 95% are singletons; the top ten hold approximately 2%. The receptor was derived from a woman aged 18-35 years who had recovered from COVID-19. This chain links TRBV10-3 with TRBJ1-1; tentatively, D is TRBD1 (6 bases). The sequenced sample was PBMCs or T cells enriched from blood (not recorded which). The CDR3: CAIRGGGHTEAFF. The CDR3 coding sequence is TGTGCCATCAGGGGAGGGGGTCACACTGAAGCTTTCTTT.